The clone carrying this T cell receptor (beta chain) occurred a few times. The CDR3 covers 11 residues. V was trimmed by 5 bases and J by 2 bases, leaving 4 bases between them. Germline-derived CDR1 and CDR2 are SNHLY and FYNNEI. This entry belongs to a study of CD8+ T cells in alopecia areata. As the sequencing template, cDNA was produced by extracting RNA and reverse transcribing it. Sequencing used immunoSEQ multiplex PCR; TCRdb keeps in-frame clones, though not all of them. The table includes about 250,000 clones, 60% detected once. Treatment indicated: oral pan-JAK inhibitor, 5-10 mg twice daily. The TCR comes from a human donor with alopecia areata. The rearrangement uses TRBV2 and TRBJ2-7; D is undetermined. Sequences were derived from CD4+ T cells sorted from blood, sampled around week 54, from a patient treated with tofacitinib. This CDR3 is CASSTTYEQYF. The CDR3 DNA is TGTGCCAGCAGTACCACCTACGAGCAGTACTTC. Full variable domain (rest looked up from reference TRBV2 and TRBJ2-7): EPEVTQTPSHQVTQMGQEVILRCVPISNHLYFYWYRQILGQKVEFLVSFYNNEISEKSEIFDDQFSVERPDGSNFTLKIRSTKLEDSAMYFCASSTTYEQYFGPGTRLTVT.